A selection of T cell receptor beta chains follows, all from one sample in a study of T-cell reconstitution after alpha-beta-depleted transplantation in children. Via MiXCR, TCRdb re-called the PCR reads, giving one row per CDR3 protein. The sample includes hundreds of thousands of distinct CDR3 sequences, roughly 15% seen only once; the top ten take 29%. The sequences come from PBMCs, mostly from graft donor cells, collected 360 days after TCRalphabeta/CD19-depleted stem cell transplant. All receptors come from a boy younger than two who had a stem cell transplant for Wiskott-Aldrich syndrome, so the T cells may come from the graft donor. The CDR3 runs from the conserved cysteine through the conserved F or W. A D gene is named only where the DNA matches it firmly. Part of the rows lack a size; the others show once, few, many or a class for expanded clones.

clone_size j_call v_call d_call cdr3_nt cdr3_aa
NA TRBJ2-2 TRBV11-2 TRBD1 TGTGCCAGCAGCTTTGGGACAGGGGGCTCCGGGGAGCTGTTTTTT CASSFGTGGSGELFF
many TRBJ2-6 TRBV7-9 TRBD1 TGTGCCAGCAGCCCGCGACAGGGGTGGGCCAACGTCCTGACTTTC CASSPRQGWANVLTF
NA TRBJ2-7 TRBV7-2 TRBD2 TGTGCCAGCAGCTTTACTAGCGGGACCTTTAACTACGAGCAGTACTTC CASSFTSGTFNYEQYF
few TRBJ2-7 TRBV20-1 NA TGCAGTGCTAGCCCCAGGGGGGTGGACTACGAGCAGTACTTC CSASPRGVDYEQYF
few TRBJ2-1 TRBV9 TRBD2 TGTGCCAGCAGCGTAGGGGACTATCCTTTAGAGCAGTTCTTC CASSVGDYPLEQFF
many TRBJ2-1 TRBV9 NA TGTGCCAGCAGCGTAGGGATGGGTGAGCAGTTCTTC CASSVGMGEQFF
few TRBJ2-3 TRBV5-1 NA TGCGCCAGCAGCTTGGAGGTACCAGATACGCAGTATTTT CASSLEVPDTQYF
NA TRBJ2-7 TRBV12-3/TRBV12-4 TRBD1 TGTGCCAGCAGTTACTCCCTACTCGGGACAGGGGGCTACGAGCAGTACTTC CASSYSLLGTGGYEQYF
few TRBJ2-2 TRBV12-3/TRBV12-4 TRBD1 TGTGCCAGCAATCGAGGGCGGTGGATGGGACAGCCCACCGGGGAGCTGTTTTTT CASNRGRWMGQPTGELFF
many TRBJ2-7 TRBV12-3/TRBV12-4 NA TGTGCCAGCAGTCCCGGGGAGGCCGAATCCTACGAGCAGTACTTC CASSPGEAESYEQYF
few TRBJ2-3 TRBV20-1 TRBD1 TGCAGTGCTAGACGAGAGGGACAGGCTGCAGATACGCAGTATTTT CSARREGQAADTQYF